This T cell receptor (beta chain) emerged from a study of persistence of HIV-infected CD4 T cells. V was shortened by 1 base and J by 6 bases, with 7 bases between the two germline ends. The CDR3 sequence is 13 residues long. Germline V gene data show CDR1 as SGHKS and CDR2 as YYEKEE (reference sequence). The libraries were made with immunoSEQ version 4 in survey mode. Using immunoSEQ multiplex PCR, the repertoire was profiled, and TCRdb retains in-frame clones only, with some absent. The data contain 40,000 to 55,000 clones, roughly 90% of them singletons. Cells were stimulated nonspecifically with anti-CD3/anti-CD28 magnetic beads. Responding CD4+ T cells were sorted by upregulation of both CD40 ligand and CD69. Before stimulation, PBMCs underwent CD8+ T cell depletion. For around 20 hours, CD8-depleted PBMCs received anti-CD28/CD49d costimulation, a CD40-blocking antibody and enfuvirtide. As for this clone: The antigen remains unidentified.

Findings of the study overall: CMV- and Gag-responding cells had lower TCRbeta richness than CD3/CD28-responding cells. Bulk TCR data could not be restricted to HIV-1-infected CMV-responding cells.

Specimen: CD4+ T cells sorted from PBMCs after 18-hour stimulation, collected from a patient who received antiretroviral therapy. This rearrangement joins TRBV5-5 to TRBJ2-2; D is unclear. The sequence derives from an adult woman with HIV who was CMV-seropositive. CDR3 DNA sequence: TGTGCCAGCAGCTTGAGGCTTTCCGGGGAGCTGTTTTTT. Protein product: CASSLRLSGELFF.